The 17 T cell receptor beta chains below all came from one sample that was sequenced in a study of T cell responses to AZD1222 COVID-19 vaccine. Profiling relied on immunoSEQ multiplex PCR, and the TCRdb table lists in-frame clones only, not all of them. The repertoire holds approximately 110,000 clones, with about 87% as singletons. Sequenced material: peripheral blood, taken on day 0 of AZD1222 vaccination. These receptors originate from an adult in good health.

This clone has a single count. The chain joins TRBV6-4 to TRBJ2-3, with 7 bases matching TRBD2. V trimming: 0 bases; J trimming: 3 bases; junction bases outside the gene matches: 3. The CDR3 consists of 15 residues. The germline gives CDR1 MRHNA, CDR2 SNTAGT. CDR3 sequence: CASSDSSGVTDTQYF. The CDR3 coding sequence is TGTGCCAGCAGTGACTCAAGCGGGGTGACAGATACGCAGTATTTT.

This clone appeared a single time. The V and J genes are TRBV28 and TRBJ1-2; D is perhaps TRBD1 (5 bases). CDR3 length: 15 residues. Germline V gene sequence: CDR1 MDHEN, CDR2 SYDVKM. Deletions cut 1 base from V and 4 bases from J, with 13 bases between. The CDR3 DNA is TGTGCCAGCAGTTTATTCAGTGGACATATCTATGGCTACACCTTC. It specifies CASSLFSGHIYGYTF.

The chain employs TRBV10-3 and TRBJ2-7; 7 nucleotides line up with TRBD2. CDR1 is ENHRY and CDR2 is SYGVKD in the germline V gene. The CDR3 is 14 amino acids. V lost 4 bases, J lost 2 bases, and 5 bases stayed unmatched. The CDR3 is CAISGGRGAYEQYF. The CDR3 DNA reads TGTGCCATCAGTGGGGGGAGGGGTGCCTACGAGCAGTACTTC.

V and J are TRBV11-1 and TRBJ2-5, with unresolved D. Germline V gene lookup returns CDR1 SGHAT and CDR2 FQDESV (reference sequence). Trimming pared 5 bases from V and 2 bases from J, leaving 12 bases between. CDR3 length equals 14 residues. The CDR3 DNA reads TGTGCCAGCAGCCCTTCGGGCTCTCAAGAGACCCAGTACTTC. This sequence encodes CASSPSGSQETQYF. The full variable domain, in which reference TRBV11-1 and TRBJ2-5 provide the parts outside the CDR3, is EAEVAQSPRYKITEKSQAVAFWCDPISGHATLYWYRQILGQGPELLVQFQDESVVDDSQLPKDRFSAERLKGVDSTLKIQPAELGDSAMYLCASSPSGSQETQYFGPGTRLLVL.

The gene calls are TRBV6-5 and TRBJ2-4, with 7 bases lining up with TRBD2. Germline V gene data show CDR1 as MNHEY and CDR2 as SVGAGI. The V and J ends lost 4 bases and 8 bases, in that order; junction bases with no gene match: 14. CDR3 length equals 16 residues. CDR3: CASSSPQRGGGYIQYF. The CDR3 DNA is TGTGCCAGCAGTTCCCCGCAGCGGGGAGGCGGGTACATTCAGTACTTC.

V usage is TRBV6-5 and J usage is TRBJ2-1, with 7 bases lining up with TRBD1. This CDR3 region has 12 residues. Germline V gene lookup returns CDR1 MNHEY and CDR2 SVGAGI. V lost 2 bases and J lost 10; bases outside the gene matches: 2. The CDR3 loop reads CASSYRDREQFF. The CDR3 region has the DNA TGTGCCAGCAGTTACAGGGACAGAGAGCAGTTCTTC.

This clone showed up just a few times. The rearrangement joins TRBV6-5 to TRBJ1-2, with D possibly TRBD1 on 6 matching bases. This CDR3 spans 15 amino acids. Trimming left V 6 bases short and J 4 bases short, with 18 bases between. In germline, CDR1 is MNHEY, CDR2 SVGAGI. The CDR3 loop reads CASSGLGRGIYGYTF. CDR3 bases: TGTGCCAGCAGCGGGCTGGGCAGGGGAATCTATGGCTACACCTTC.

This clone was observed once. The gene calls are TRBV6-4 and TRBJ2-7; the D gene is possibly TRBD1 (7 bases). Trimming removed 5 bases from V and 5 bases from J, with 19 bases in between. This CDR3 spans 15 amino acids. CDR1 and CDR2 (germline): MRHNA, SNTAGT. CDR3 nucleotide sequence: TGTGCCAGCAGTCCGGAGGGACAGTCAGGGAACGAGCAGTACTTC. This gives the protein CASSPEGQSGNEQYF.

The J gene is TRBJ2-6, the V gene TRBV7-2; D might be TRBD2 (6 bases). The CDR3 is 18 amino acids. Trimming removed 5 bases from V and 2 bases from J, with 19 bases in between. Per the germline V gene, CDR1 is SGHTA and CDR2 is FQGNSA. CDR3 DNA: TGTGCCAGCAGCGCAGTCGGGGGAAGGGGCACTGGGGCCAACGTCCTGACTTTC. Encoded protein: CASSAVGGRGTGANVLTF.

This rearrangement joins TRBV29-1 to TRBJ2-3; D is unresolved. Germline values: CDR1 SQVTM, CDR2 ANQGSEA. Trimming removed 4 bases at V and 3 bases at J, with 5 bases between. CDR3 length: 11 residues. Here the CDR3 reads CSVVGTDTQYF. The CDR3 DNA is TGCAGCGTTGTGGGAACAGATACGCAGTATTTT.

The CDR3 reads CASQPELVPGELFF. In nucleotides, the CDR3 is TGTGCCAGCCAACCAGAACTAGTTCCCGGGGAGCTGTTTTTT. The chain joins TRBV9 to TRBJ2-2; a possible D gene is TRBD2 (5 bases). Trimming took off 7 bases at V and 6 bases at J, with 16 bases between the two ends. Germline V CDR1 and CDR2: SGDLS, YYNGEE. This CDR3 region has 14 residues.

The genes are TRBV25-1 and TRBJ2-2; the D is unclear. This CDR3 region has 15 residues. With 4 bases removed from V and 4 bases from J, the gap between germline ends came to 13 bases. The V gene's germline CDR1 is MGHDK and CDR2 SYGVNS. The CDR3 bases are TGTGCCAGCAGTGCCGGGCCGACCTTCACCGGGGAGCTGTTTTTT. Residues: CASSAGPTFTGELFF.

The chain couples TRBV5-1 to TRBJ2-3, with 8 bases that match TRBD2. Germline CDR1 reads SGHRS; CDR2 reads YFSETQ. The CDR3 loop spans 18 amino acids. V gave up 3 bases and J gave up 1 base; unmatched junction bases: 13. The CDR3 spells CASSWGGVAGKGTDTQYF. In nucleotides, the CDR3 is TGCGCCAGCAGCTGGGGGGGAGTAGCGGGAAAGGGCACAGATACGCAGTATTTT.

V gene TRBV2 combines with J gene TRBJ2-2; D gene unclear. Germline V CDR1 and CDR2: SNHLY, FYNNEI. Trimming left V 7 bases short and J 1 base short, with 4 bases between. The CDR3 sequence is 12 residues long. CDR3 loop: CASTRNTGELFF. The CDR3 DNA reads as TGTGCCAGCACAAGGAACACCGGGGAGCTGTTTTTT.

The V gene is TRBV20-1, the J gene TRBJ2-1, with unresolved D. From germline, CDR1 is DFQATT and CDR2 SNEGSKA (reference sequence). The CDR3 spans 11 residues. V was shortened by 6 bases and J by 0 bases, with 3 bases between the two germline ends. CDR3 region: CSAPSYNEQFF. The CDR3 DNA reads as TGCAGTGCCCCCTCCTACAATGAGCAGTTCTTC.

CDR3 nucleotides: TGTGCCAGCAGCTTAAATCAATTGAACACTGAAGCTTTCTTT. This gives the protein CASSLNQLNTEAFF. This rearrangement joins TRBV7-9 to TRBJ1-1; D ambiguous. Germline V gives CDR1 SEHNR, CDR2 FQNEAQ (reference sequence). V was pared by 2 bases and J by 0 bases, with 7 bases between. The CDR3 is 14 residues long.

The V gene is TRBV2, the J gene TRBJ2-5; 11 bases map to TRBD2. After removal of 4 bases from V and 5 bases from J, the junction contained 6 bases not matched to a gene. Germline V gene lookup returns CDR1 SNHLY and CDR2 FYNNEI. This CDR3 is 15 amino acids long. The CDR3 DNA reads TGTGCCAGCAGTGCAAGACTAGCGGGATCTGAGACCCAGTACTTC. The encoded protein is CASSARLAGSETQYF.